This T cell receptor beta chain was captured in a study of graft-versus-host responses after intestinal transplantation (dated by TCRdb to 2020 to 2023). Background for the entire study: The transplants that recipients received were multivisceral, liver-intestinal, or isolated intestinal. Every recipient was given anti-thymocyte globulin induction, then maintenance tacrolimus and steroids for 3 to 4 years. After intestinal transplantation, graft-versus-host and host-versus-graft alloreactive T cell clones in the graft, circulation and bone marrow were tracked using bulk TCR-beta CDR3 sequencing. To identify alloreactive clones, pre-transplant mixed lymphocyte reaction products were sequenced and then compared with unstimulated pre-transplant donor and recipient T cells. The cohort enrolled under 25 intestinal transplant recipients including one retransplant, and a few patients lacking pretransplant specimens were excluded. Donor T cell macrochimerism was defined as a peak of at least 4% donor T cells among recipient peripheral blood mononuclear cells. Rather than being sequenced by the commercial service, samples from a few later patients were sequenced in-house on an Illumina MiSeq and processed with MiXCR. On the study overall, not on this receptor specifically: Conclusions were limited by the relatively low number and heterogeneity of intestinal transplant patients. Early after transplant, declines in HvG clones were associated with peak levels of circulating GvH clones. GvH clones turned up in recipient bone marrow, with some appearing earlier in ileal mucosa or blood, a pattern consistent with an intestinal mucosal origin. In the allografts of patients with donor T cell macrochimerism, GvH to HvG T cell clonal ratios were high.

Reading the label with the study, this specimen's time point is: cells obtained before transplantation from donor or recipient. CD3+CD4+ and CD3+CD8+ populations were FACS-sorted from unstimulated pre-transplant donor and recipient cells taken from spleen or lymph nodes. In its sample, this clone comes out as medium-sized (0.01 to 0.1%). The antigen it recognizes is unknown. No base quality values were provided; no much bigger clone lies one nucleotide off. The CDR3 contains 14 residues, cysteine and phenylalanine counted. Only the CDR3 part of the read is kept: 42 bases, read in frame from the first base. Ends trimmed: V by 2 bases, J by 4 bases; bases unmatched to a gene: 0. As encoded in the germline V gene, CDR1 is MRHNA while CDR2 is SNTAGT. Libraries were prepared through the immunoSEQ multiplex PCR assay. For most patients, genomic DNA was isolated with the Qiagen DNeasy Blood and Tissue Kit and shipped frozen to Adaptive Biotechnologies for TCR sequencing. High-throughput TCR-beta CDR3 sequencing of genomic DNA from most patients was performed by Adaptive Biotechnologies. The paper's data handling went like this. TCR sequencing data for around 19 patients were retrieved from Adaptive's ImmunoSEQ software; a few other patients were processed with MiXCR and VDJtools. To correct CD4 versus CD8 sorting errors, any sequence found in both subsets at a frequency ratio below 5:1 was removed. CDR3 nucleotide sequences shared by donor and recipient were removed because the origin of these sequences could not be assigned. To count as alloreactive, a clone needed at least 2-fold expansion over unstimulated cells and a minimum CFSE-low frequency of 0.002% (template counts) or 0.001% (read counts). Clones were considered mappable if detected in sequenced pre-transplant spleen, lymph node, or MLR CFSE-low populations of the donor or recipient. The cumulative frequency of alloreactive clones was calculated as a percentage of all sequences, weighted by copy number. TCRdb holds this immuneACCESS table with in-frame rearrangements only. Some clones are missing; in checked studies, unresolved V genes explain under half, and the rest has no known cause. That table is the source of V, J and clone size, and D and trimming were worked out from the DNA. Counted in this sample were around 97,000 clones; about nine tenths of them appeared once. Of the sample, 5.5% to 7% falls within the top ten clones.

The chain joins TRBV6-4 to TRBJ2-5, with 11 bases aligning to TRBD1. Sequenced here: unstimulated CD8+ T cells sorted from spleen or lymph node cells, sampled before intestinal transplant. The clonotype comes from a human donor who received an intestinal transplant. The CDR3 reads as follows: CASSDGQGAETQYF. Read as DNA, the sequence is TGTGCCAGCAGTGACGGACAGGGGGCAGAGACCCAGTACTTC.